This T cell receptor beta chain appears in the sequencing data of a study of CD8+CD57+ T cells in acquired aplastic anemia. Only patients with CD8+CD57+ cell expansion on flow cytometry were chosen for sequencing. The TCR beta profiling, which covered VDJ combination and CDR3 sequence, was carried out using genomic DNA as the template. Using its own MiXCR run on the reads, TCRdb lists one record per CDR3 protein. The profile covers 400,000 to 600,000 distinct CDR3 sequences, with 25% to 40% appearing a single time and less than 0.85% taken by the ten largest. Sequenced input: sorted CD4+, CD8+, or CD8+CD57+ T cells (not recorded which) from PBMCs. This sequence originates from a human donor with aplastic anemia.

The CDR3 protein is CASSESARNYGYTF. The CDR3 DNA reads as TGTGCCAGCAGTGAATCAGCCAGAAACTATGGCTACACCTTC. J is TRBJ1-2 and V is TRBV6-4; D ambiguous. Trimming removed 3 bases from V and 2 bases from J, with 10 bases in between. The CDR3 sequence is 14 residues long. The germline V gene encodes CDR1 MRHNA and CDR2 SNTAGT.